This T cell receptor (beta chain) was sequenced during a study of blood T cell repertoires in COVID-19. About the research overall: Spain, Italy and the United States supplied samples that represented acute and convalescent COVID-19. PBMCs, B-cell-depleted T cells, or T cells provided the cDNA or gDNA that made up the material.

Trimming took 8 bases from V and 0 from J, leaving 14 bases between them. This CDR3 has 15 residues. Germline lookup yields CDR1 MNHEY and CDR2 SVGAGI. As originally analysed: Quantification of nucleated cells was approximated via reference gene primer amplification. The protocol was immunoSEQ multiplex PCR, while the TCRdb copy is restricted to in-frame clones and leaves out a portion. D and trimming were read from the DNA, whereas the V and J calls and clone size are those reported in that table. The table includes fewer than 30,000 clones, over 70% detected once. The sample was peripheral blood. The TCR comes from a woman between 55 and 75 years old with acute or convalescent COVID-19. The chain has TRBV6-5 and TRBJ2-1, with D maybe TRBD2 (7 bases). The CDR3, as DNA: TGTGCCAGCCTTAGGGGGGGACCCTCCTACAATGAGCAGTTCTTC. Protein sequence: CASLRGGPSYNEQFF.